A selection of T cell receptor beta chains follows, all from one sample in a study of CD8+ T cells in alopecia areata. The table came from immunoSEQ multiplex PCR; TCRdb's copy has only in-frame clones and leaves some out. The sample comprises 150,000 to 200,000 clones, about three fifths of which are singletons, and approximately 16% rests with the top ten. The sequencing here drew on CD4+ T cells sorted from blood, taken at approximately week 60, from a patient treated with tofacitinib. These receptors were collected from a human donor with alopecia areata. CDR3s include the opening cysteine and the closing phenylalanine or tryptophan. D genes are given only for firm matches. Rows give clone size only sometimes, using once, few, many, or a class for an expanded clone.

cdr3_aa: CASSLAQTSEQYF
cdr3_nt: TGTGCCAGCAGCTTAGCACAAACCAGTGAGCAGTACTTC
d_call: .
j_call: TRBJ2-7
v_call: TRBV11-2
clone_size: .

cdr3_aa: CASSPTNLNYGYTF
cdr3_nt: TGTGCCAGCTCACCTACCAACCTTAACTATGGCTACACCTTC
d_call: .
j_call: TRBJ1-2
v_call: TRBV18
clone_size: .

cdr3_aa: CASSQGRGDTQYF
cdr3_nt: TGCGCCAGCAGTCAGGGCAGGGGAGATACGCAGTATTTT
d_call: .
j_call: TRBJ2-3
v_call: TRBV10-1
clone_size: .

cdr3_aa: CASSLKAGDKGNTIYF
cdr3_nt: TGTGCCAGCAGCCTTAAGGCAGGGGACAAGGGAAACACCATATATTTT
d_call: .
j_call: TRBJ1-3
v_call: TRBV4-2
clone_size: .

cdr3_aa: CASSLGVGSPLHF
cdr3_nt: TGTGCCAGCAGCTTGGGGGTCGGTTCACCCCTCCACTTT
d_call: .
j_call: TRBJ1-6
v_call: TRBV27
clone_size: .

cdr3_aa: CASSPTTGGTETQYF
cdr3_nt: TGTGCCAGCTCACCAACGACAGGGGGCACAGAGACCCAGTACTTC
d_call: TRBD1
j_call: TRBJ2-5
v_call: TRBV18
clone_size: .

cdr3_aa: CASSVTSGGNTGELFF
cdr3_nt: TGTGCCAGCAGTGTGACTAGCGGGGGAAACACCGGGGAGCTGTTTTTT
d_call: TRBD2
j_call: TRBJ2-2
v_call: TRBV6-1
clone_size: .

cdr3_aa: CSVQDRAAYEQYF
cdr3_nt: TGCAGCGTCCAAGACAGGGCGGCCTACGAGCAGTACTTC
d_call: TRBD1
j_call: TRBJ2-7
v_call: TRBV29-1
clone_size: .

cdr3_aa: CAWSGSGIVRGYTF
cdr3_nt: TGTGCCTGGAGTGGATCAGGGATTGTACGTGGCTACACCTTC
d_call: .
j_call: TRBJ1-2
v_call: TRBV30
clone_size: .

cdr3_aa: CASYLAPYNEQFF
cdr3_nt: TGCGCGAGCTACCTAGCACCCTACAATGAGCAGTTCTTC
d_call: .
j_call: TRBJ2-1
v_call: TRBV23-1
clone_size: few

cdr3_aa: CAWSGTSYGYTF
cdr3_nt: TGTGCCTGGAGTGGCACCTCGTATGGCTACACCTTC
d_call: .
j_call: TRBJ1-2
v_call: TRBV30
clone_size: .

cdr3_aa: CASSRGRDTDTQYF
cdr3_nt: TGTGCCAGCTCCCGAGGAAGGGACACAGATACGCAGTATTTT
d_call: .
j_call: TRBJ2-3
v_call: TRBV18
clone_size: .

cdr3_aa: CAWSTGNGNTIYF
cdr3_nt: TGTGCCTGGAGTACGGGGAACGGAAACACCATATATTTT
d_call: .
j_call: TRBJ1-3
v_call: TRBV30
clone_size: few

cdr3_aa: CASSLVNFNEQFF
cdr3_nt: TGTGCCAGCAGCTTGGTTAACTTTAATGAGCAGTTCTTC
d_call: .
j_call: TRBJ2-1
v_call: TRBV5-6
clone_size: .

cdr3_aa: CAWSDAPHYGYTF
cdr3_nt: TGTGCCTGGAGTGATGCCCCCCACTATGGCTACACCTTC
d_call: .
j_call: TRBJ1-2
v_call: TRBV30
clone_size: few

cdr3_aa: CASSQTVSKTNYGYTF
cdr3_nt: TGTGCCAGCAGCCAAACGGTCAGTAAGACTAACTATGGCTACACCTTC
d_call: .
j_call: TRBJ1-2
v_call: TRBV4-2
clone_size: .

cdr3_aa: CAWSVRGYGYTF
cdr3_nt: TGTGCCTGGAGTGTACGGGGGTATGGCTACACCTTC
d_call: .
j_call: TRBJ1-2
v_call: TRBV30
clone_size: .

cdr3_aa: CASSLVTDYEAFF
cdr3_nt: TGTGCCAGCAGCTTGGTAACGGATTATGAAGCTTTCTTT
d_call: .
j_call: TRBJ1-1
v_call: TRBV5-8
clone_size: .

cdr3_aa: CASSLQGDGSDTQYF
cdr3_nt: TGTGCCAGCAGCTTACAGGGTGATGGCTCAGATACGCAGTATTTT
d_call: .
j_call: TRBJ2-3
v_call: TRBV7-2
clone_size: once

cdr3_aa: CASSLDVGELFF
cdr3_nt: TGTGCCAGCAGCTTAGATGTTGGGGAGCTGTTTTTT
d_call: .
j_call: TRBJ2-2
v_call: TRBV11-2
clone_size: .

cdr3_aa: CASSSGNSGANVLTF
cdr3_nt: TGTGCCAGCAGTTCCGGTAACTCTGGGGCCAACGTCCTGACTTTC
d_call: .
j_call: TRBJ2-6
v_call: TRBV27
clone_size: .

cdr3_aa: CASSSDRGHYEQYF
cdr3_nt: TGCGCCAGCAGCTCGGACAGGGGGCACTACGAGCAGTACTTC
d_call: TRBD1
j_call: TRBJ2-7
v_call: TRBV5-1
clone_size: .

cdr3_aa: CASSGQGASEKLFF
cdr3_nt: TGTGCCAGCAGCGGACAGGGGGCATCAGAAAAACTGTTTTTT
d_call: TRBD1
j_call: TRBJ1-4
v_call: TRBV7-9
clone_size: .

cdr3_aa: CASSPLWDRVSSPLHF
cdr3_nt: TGTGCCAGCAGCCCCCTATGGGACAGGGTGAGCTCACCCCTCCACTTT
d_call: TRBD1
j_call: TRBJ1-6
v_call: TRBV5-6
clone_size: .

cdr3_aa: CSVVRTVFRAGGRETQYF
cdr3_nt: TGCAGCGTTGTTCGAACAGTTTTTCGAGCGGGGGGACGTGAGACCCAGTACTTC
d_call: TRBD2
j_call: TRBJ2-5
v_call: TRBV29-1
clone_size: few

cdr3_aa: CSVENRAMNTEAFF
cdr3_nt: TGCAGCGTTGAAAACAGGGCCATGAACACTGAAGCTTTCTTT
d_call: .
j_call: TRBJ1-1
v_call: TRBV29-1
clone_size: .

cdr3_aa: CASSVVTGDYNEQFF
cdr3_nt: TGTGCCAGCAGCGTAGTGACAGGGGACTACAATGAGCAGTTCTTC
d_call: TRBD1
j_call: TRBJ2-1
v_call: TRBV9
clone_size: .